The 32 T cell receptor beta chains below were found in one sample sequenced in a study of blood T cell repertoires in COVID-19. Some clones are missing from TCRdb's copy, which holds only in-frame ones; the method was immunoSEQ multiplex PCR. The table includes under 250,000 clones, 84% detected once. The sequenced material came from peripheral blood. The receptors originated from a human donor in a cohort sampled during active COVID-19.

The V call is TRBV7-9, the J call TRBJ2-3, with D possibly matching TRBD2 (5 bases). CDR1 and CDR2 (germline): SEHNR, FQNEAQ (reference sequence). The CDR3 is made up of 13 amino acids. Trimming pared 1 base from V and 8 bases from J, leaving 10 bases between. The CDR3, as DNA: TGTGCCAGCAGCTTAGTAGAGGCGGGTACGCAGTATTTT. Its translation: CASSLVEAGTQYF.

The chain recombines TRBV7-9 with TRBJ1-4; unclear D gene. V lost 3 bases and J lost 5, with 13 bases in between. Germline V gene data show CDR1 as SEHNR and CDR2 as FQNEAQ (reference sequence). CDR3 length: 15 residues. CDR3 coding DNA: TGTGCCAGCAGCTTCGCACAGATGGTGAATGAAAAACTGTTTTTT. Translated: CASSFAQMVNEKLFF.

The chain uses TRBV5-4 and TRBJ2-5, with 7 bases fitting TRBD2. The CDR3 is 15 residues long. V gave up 0 bases and J gave up 3 bases; unmatched junction bases: 5. Germline-derived CDR1 and CDR2 are SGHNT and YYREEE (reference sequence). The CDR3 region is CASSLASGVKETQYF. The CDR3 nucleotides are TGTGCCAGCAGCTTGGCTAGCGGAGTTAAAGAGACCCAGTACTTC. Full variable domain (rest looked up from reference TRBV5-4 and TRBJ2-5): ETGVTQSPTHLIKTRGQQVTLRCSSQSGHNTVSWYQQALGQGPQFIFQYYREEENGRGNFPPRFSGLQFPNYSSELNVNALELDDSALYLCASSLASGVKETQYFGPGTRLLVL.

J is TRBJ1-5 and V is TRBV28; D might be TRBD1 (5 bases). Trimming left V 2 bases short and J 0 bases short, with 8 bases between. Germline V CDR1 and CDR2: MDHEN, SYDVKM. The CDR3 sequence is 15 residues long. CDR3 sequence: CASSLTGDSNQPQHF. The DNA for the CDR3 is TGTGCCAGCAGTTTAACAGGAGATAGCAATCAGCCCCAGCATTTT.

This rearrangement joins TRBV7-2 to TRBJ2-1; D is ambiguous. V shed 2 bases and J shed 8 bases, with 19 bases lying between them. CDR3 size: 16 residues. Germline V gene lookup returns CDR1 SGHTA and CDR2 FQGNSA. CDR3 amino acids: CASSLYPVRRSDEQFF. The CDR3 coding sequence is TGTGCCAGCAGCTTATACCCTGTGCGCAGGTCAGATGAGCAGTTCTTC.

This clone was seen at least ten times. The J gene is TRBJ2-5, the V gene TRBV28; the match to TRBD1 covers 9 bases. Germline CDR1 MDHEN, CDR2 SYDVKM. The CDR3 runs to 16 residues. V was clipped by 3 bases and J by 4 bases; unmatched bases: 9. CDR3 nucleotides: TGTGCCAGCAGTTTCGCGACAGGGGGTTTTGCAGAGACCCAGTACTTC. This codes for CASSFATGGFAETQYF. The full variable domain, its missing parts supplied by reference TRBV28 and TRBJ2-5, is DVKVTQSSRYLVKRTGEKVFLECVQDMDHENMFWYRQDPGLGLRLIYFSYDVKMKEKGDIPEGYSVSREKKERFSLILESASTNQTSMYLCASSFATGGFAETQYFGPGTRLLVL.

The chain is built from TRBV12-3 or TRBV12-4 and TRBJ1-2, with D tentatively TRBD1 (6 bases). The CDR3 loop spans 12 amino acids. Trimming removed 6 bases from V and 9 bases from J, with 14 bases in between. This chain's CDR3 is CASSQQGNRYTF. The CDR3 region has the DNA TGTGCCAGCAGCCAACAGGGAAACCGCTACACCTTC.

The chain couples TRBV4-1 to TRBJ2-7, with 9 bases matching TRBD1. V trimming: 5 bases; J trimming: 0 bases; junction bases outside the gene matches: 20. This CDR3 region has 20 residues. Germline loops: CDR1 MGHRA, CDR2 YSYEKL. The CDR3 loop reads CASSFHIRDRVNHFSYEQYF. The CDR3 DNA reads TGCGCCAGCAGCTTCCACATCCGGGACAGGGTCAACCATTTCTCCTACGAGCAGTACTTC.

This clone showed up just once. The J gene is TRBJ2-5, the V gene TRBV28, with D perhaps TRBD1 (6 bases). The CDR3 is 14 residues long. V was trimmed by 3 bases and J by 2 bases, leaving 10 bases between them. The germline CDR1 and CDR2 sequences are MDHEN and SYDVKM. CDR3 in amino acids: CASSLRQGQETQYF. The DNA of the CDR3 is TGTGCCAGCAGTTTGAGGCAGGGGCAAGAGACCCAGTACTTC.

This clone was observed a handful of times. The J gene is TRBJ1-5, the V gene TRBV16, with D maybe TRBD1 (5 bases). CDR1 is KGHSY, CDR2 FQNENV, per germline. The V gene lost 5 bases and the J gene lost 4 bases, with 9 bases spanning the gap. The length of the CDR3 is 13 residues. CDR3 bases: TGTGCCAGCAGCTTCTCAGGGAATCAGCCCCAGCATTTT. It is translated as CASSFSGNQPQHF.

The chain combines TRBV18 with TRBJ1-2; possibly TRBD1 for D (6 bases). The CDR3 consists of 13 residues. CDR1 and CDR2 from the germline V gene are KGHSH and LQKENI. The V gene lost 5 bases and the J gene lost 2 bases, with 9 bases spanning the gap. Written as DNA, the CDR3 is TGTGCCAGCTCAGAAACAGGGAACTATGGCTACACCTTC. It is translated as CASSETGNYGYTF.

This clone has only a few counts. The chain uses TRBV28 and TRBJ2-3; weak D call: TRBD2 (5 bases). Germline V gives CDR1 MDHEN, CDR2 SYDVKM. V lost 6 bases and J lost 4, with 23 bases in between. This CDR3 is 17 amino acids long. CDR3 loop: CASSSPNRGINADTQYF. CDR3 in DNA: TGTGCCAGCAGCTCGCCAAACCGGGGTATTAACGCAGATACGCAGTATTTT.

The V gene is TRBV27, the J gene TRBJ2-1; 9 bases fit TRBD1. J lost 6 bases, V lost 5 bases, and 5 bases had no gene match. The germline CDR1 and CDR2 sequences are MNHEY and SMNVEV (reference sequence). The CDR3 has 14 residues. Here the CDR3 reads CASSPGQGLNEQFF. CDR3 DNA sequence: TGTGCCAGCAGTCCGGGACAGGGTCTCAATGAGCAGTTCTTC.

The V gene is TRBV24-1, the J gene TRBJ2-2; the match to TRBD1 covers 11 bases. V lost 4 bases, J lost 1 base, and 10 bases stayed unmatched. This CDR3 has 19 amino acids. Germline V gene sequence: CDR1 KGHDR, CDR2 SFDVKD. As DNA, the CDR3 is TGTGCCACCAGTGACCCCCGGGACAGGGGGTCGGGGAACACCGGGGAGCTGTTTTTT. Its translation is CATSDPRDRGSGNTGELFF.

CDR3 region: CASSLGFSRDEQFF. CDR3 nucleotide sequence: TGTGCCAGCAGTTTGGGTTTTAGCCGCGATGAGCAGTTCTTC. The V call is TRBV27, the J call TRBJ2-1; unclear D gene. With 3 bases removed from V and 8 bases from J, the gap between germline ends came to 14 bases. Germline values: CDR1 MNHEY, CDR2 SMNVEV (reference sequence). This CDR3 is 14 amino acids long.

This clone was observed a few times. This chain uses TRBV5-1 with TRBJ1-6, with 7 positions matching TRBD1. The V gene's germline CDR1 is SGHRS and CDR2 YFSETQ. This CDR3 comprises 16 residues. J lost 10 bases, V lost 1 base, and 11 bases had no gene match. CDR3 loop: CASSLQGEVVGSPLHF. DNA for the CDR3: TGCGCCAGCAGCTTGCAGGGGGAAGTCGTGGGATCACCCCTCCACTTT.

The CDR3 loop reads CASSLGLARGEQFF. CDR3 bases: TGTGCCAGCAGTTTGGGACTAGCTAGAGGTGAGCAGTTCTTC. V usage is TRBV27 and J usage is TRBJ2-1, with TRBD2 matching over 9 bases. With 3 bases clipped from V and 9 bases from J, the junction kept 6 bases outside the gene matches. The CDR3 consists of 14 residues. The germline CDR1 and CDR2 sequences are MNHEY and SMNVEV (reference sequence).

As DNA, the CDR3 is TGTGCCAGCAGTTACCGGGGCTCTGGAAACACCATATATTTT. Protein sequence: CASSYRGSGNTIYF. The chain joins TRBV6-6 to TRBJ1-3, with D hard to call. The germline V gene has CDR1 MNHNY and CDR2 SVGAGI (reference sequence). This CDR3 is 14 amino acids long. Trimming removed 2 bases at V and 0 bases at J, with 5 bases between.

V is TRBV5-1 and J is TRBJ2-7; 8 bases map to TRBD1. Looked up from germline, CDR1 is SGHRS and CDR2 is YFSETQ. CDR3 length: 16 amino acids. The J segment lost 5 bases and the V segment lost 4 bases, leaving 14 bases of the junction unmatched. The CDR3, as DNA: TGCGCCAGCAGCCCAGGACAGGGAATTAAGTCGAACGAGCAGTACTTC. Protein sequence: CASSPGQGIKSNEQYF. Full variable domain (outside the CDR3, taken from reference TRBV5-1 and TRBJ2-7): KAGVTQTPRYLIKTRGQQVTLSCSPISGHRSVSWYQQTPGQGLQFLFEYFSETQRNKGNFPGRFSGRQFSNSRSEMNVSTLELGDSALYLCASSPGQGIKSNEQYFGPGTRLTVT.

This clone was picked up one time. This rearrangement joins TRBV6-5 to TRBJ1-1; 10 bases are shared with TRBD1. Losses at the gene ends were 4 bases for V and 4 bases for J; bases not matched to a gene: 6. This CDR3 is built from 15 residues. From germline, CDR1 is MNHEY and CDR2 SVGAGI. In DNA, the CDR3 is TGTGCCAGCAGTTCGGGACAGGGGAGTACCACTGAAGCTTTCTTT. Its translation is CASSSGQGSTTEAFF.

V usage is TRBV7-9 and J usage is TRBJ2-3, with 8 bases fitting TRBD2. The CDR3 extends over 14 amino acids. In germline, CDR1 is SEHNR, CDR2 FQNEAQ (reference sequence). J gave up 6 bases and V 5 bases, and 7 bases lay outside the gene matches. Written as DNA, the CDR3 is TGTGCCAGCAGCCCAAGCGGGAGTATGGATACGCAGTATTTT. Its translation is CASSPSGSMDTQYF.

A few counts support this clone. This sequence joins TRBV6-5 and TRBJ1-4; 7 bases match TRBD1. The CDR3 is 16 amino acids. Germline V gene data show CDR1 as MNHEY and CDR2 as SVGAGI. The V segment lost 3 bases and the J segment 5 bases; nucleotides outside the gene matches: 9. CDR3 amino acids: CASSYGGAGGNEKLFF. As DNA, the CDR3 is TGTGCCAGCAGTTATGGTGGAGCAGGGGGGAATGAAAAACTGTTTTTT.

The chain carries TRBV19 and TRBJ2-3; 9 bases line up with TRBD2. This CDR3 is 16 amino acids long. Germline values: CDR1 LNHDA, CDR2 SQIVND (reference sequence). V lost 4 bases, J lost 2 bases, and 7 bases stayed unmatched. This CDR3 reads CASSNRAGGVTDTQYF. The CDR3 DNA reads as TGTGCCAGTAGTAATAGGGCGGGAGGGGTCACAGATACGCAGTATTTT.

This clone was picked up a small number of times. The chain carries TRBV5-4 and TRBJ2-5; 10 positions agree with TRBD2. J lost 2 bases, V lost 4 bases, and 8 bases had no gene match. Germline CDR1 SGHNT, CDR2 YYREEE (reference sequence). This CDR3 is 16 amino acids long. This CDR3 is CASSQGGLANQETQYF. CDR3 coding DNA: TGTGCCAGCAGCCAAGGGGGACTAGCGAATCAAGAGACCCAGTACTTC.

The chain's CDR3 is CASQPSRKSEQYF. CDR3 DNA sequence: TGTGCCAGCCAACCCTCTAGGAAAAGCGAGCAGTACTTC. V gene TRBV19 combines with J gene TRBJ2-7; D ambiguous. The V gene's germline CDR1 is LNHDA and CDR2 SQIVND (reference sequence). The CDR3 totals 13 residues. The germline V and J ends were trimmed by 9 bases and 6 bases, with 18 bases remaining between them.

V gene TRBV28 combines with J gene TRBJ2-7; possibly TRBD1 for D (6 bases). The CDR3 sequence is 13 residues long. Trimming pared 6 bases from V and 6 bases from J, leaving 15 bases between. Germline V gene sequence: CDR1 MDHEN, CDR2 SYDVKM. The CDR3 spells CASSRLKGGEQYF. CDR3 DNA sequence: TGTGCCAGCAGCCGTTTGAAAGGGGGCGAGCAGTACTTC.

The chain carries TRBV6-1 and TRBJ2-1, with 7 bases fitting TRBD2. Germline lookup yields CDR1 MNHNS and CDR2 SASEGT. This CDR3 region has 17 residues. With V trimmed by 1 base and J by 4 bases, 10 bases remained unmatched. For the CDR3, the DNA is TGTGCCAGCAGTGAAGAAGTAGCGGGTGCCAATTACAATGAGCAGTTCTTC. As protein: CASSEEVAGANYNEQFF.

V usage is TRBV7-9 and J usage is TRBJ2-1; perhaps TRBD2 as D (7 bases). The CDR3 has 14 amino acids. Trimming took 5 bases from V and 6 from J, leaving 14 bases between them. Germline V CDR1 and CDR2: SEHNR, FQNEAQ (reference sequence). The CDR3 is CASSHGEGVNEQFF. CDR3 nucleotides: TGTGCCAGCAGCCACGGGGAGGGGGTCAATGAGCAGTTCTTC.

The rearrangement uses TRBV29-1 and TRBJ2-1, with 8 bases identical to TRBD1. The CDR3 extends over 13 amino acids. Germline V lookup: CDR1 SQVTM, CDR2 ANQGSEA. V trimming: 3 bases; J trimming: 7 bases; junction bases outside the gene matches: 5. DNA for the CDR3: TGCAGCGTTGAGCAGGGGGCGGGAAATGAGCAGTTCTTC. The encoded protein is CSVEQGAGNEQFF.

The V call is TRBV18, the J call TRBJ1-5; 7 bases agree with TRBD1. The CDR3 consists of 16 residues. The germline gives CDR1 KGHSH, CDR2 LQKENI. J gave up 3 bases and V 3 bases, and 8 bases lay outside the gene matches. The CDR3 DNA reads as TGTGCCAGCTCACCGTACGGCGGGACAGTCAATCAGCCCCAGCATTTT. This codes for CASSPYGGTVNQPQHF.

There are a few counts of this clone. The gene calls are TRBV27 and TRBJ2-1; possible D gene TRBD2, 5 bases. Per germline, CDR1 MNHEY and CDR2 SMNVEV (reference sequence). The CDR3 totals 12 residues. V shed 4 bases and J shed 8 bases, with 9 bases lying between them. As DNA, the CDR3 is TGTGCCAGCAGTTCCGCGGGTTATGAGCAGTTCTTC. Its protein is CASSSAGYEQFF.

The rearrangement uses TRBV27 and TRBJ1-6, with 7 bases matching TRBD1. CDR3 length: 14 residues. The ends lost 7 bases at V and 7 bases at J; junction bases unmatched: 7. Germline CDR1 is MNHEY and CDR2 is SMNVEV (reference sequence). The CDR3 sequence: CASTPGGQNSPLHF. Here the CDR3 DNA reads TGTGCCAGCACTCCAGGGGGACAGAATTCACCCCTCCACTTT.